Shown below are 11 T cell receptor beta chains from a single sample sequenced in a study of control samples from healthy donors and cancer patients. Clones were read by immunoSEQ multiplex PCR, and TCRdb kept only the in-frame ones, dropping some. The sample includes about 70,000 clones, around 82% of them seen just once. Sequencing input: blood. These receptors came from a man between 50 and 59 years old in good health.

The rearrangement joins TRBV15 to TRBJ2-1, with D perhaps matching TRBD1 or TRBD2 (5 bases each). The V gene's germline CDR1 is LNHNV and CDR2 YYDKDF (reference sequence). The CDR3 loop spans 12 amino acids. Between the trimmed V and J ends, which lost 0 bases and 11 bases, there was a span of 8 bases. In DNA form, the CDR3 reads TGTGCCACCAGCAGAGACGGGGACCAGCAGTTCTTC. Protein sequence: CATSRDGDQQFF.

This clone was recorded once. CDR3 protein: CASRTGPNTEAFF. In DNA form, the CDR3 reads TGTGCCAGTAGGACAGGGCCAAACACTGAAGCTTTCTTT. This sequence joins TRBV19 and TRBJ1-1; 7 bases align to TRBD1. In germline, CDR1 is LNHDA, CDR2 SQIVND (reference sequence). With V trimmed by 6 bases and J by 2 bases, 3 bases remained unmatched. The length of the CDR3 is 13 residues.

The rearrangement uses TRBV28 and TRBJ2-3, with D perhaps matching TRBD2 (6 bases). Per germline, CDR1 MDHEN and CDR2 SYDVKM. V dropped 6 bases and J dropped 0 bases, with 13 bases sitting between them. The length of the CDR3 is 15 residues. The CDR3 is CASRPGVTSTDTQYF. The CDR3, as DNA: TGTGCCAGCAGACCGGGAGTTACTAGCACAGATACGCAGTATTTT.

V usage is TRBV6-2 or TRBV6-3 and J usage is TRBJ2-4; a weak D match, TRBD1 (5 bases). This CDR3 region has 16 residues. The germline V gene encodes CDR1 MNHEY and CDR2 SVGEGT. V was clipped by 2 bases and J by 2 bases, with 13 bases between them. The CDR3 bases are TGTGCCAGCAGTTACCCACGACAGCCGACCAAAAACATTCAGTACTTC. Protein: CASSYPRQPTKNIQYF.

This chain joins TRBV6-2 or TRBV6-3 and TRBJ1-1; D is possibly TRBD1 (6 bases). V gave up 2 bases and J gave up 0 bases, with 19 bases separating them. Germline CDR1 reads MNHEY; CDR2 reads SVGEGT. The CDR3 is made up of 18 amino acids. Here the CDR3 DNA reads TGTGCCAGCAGTTACCTCCGGGACATAAGATCCCTGAACACTGAAGCTTTCTTT. This translates into CASSYLRDIRSLNTEAFF.

The V call is TRBV11-2, the J call TRBJ2-7; D not certain. With 5 bases removed from V and 3 bases from J, the gap between germline ends came to 17 bases. Germline loops: CDR1 SGHAT, CDR2 FQNNGV. CDR3 length: 15 amino acids. The DNA for the CDR3 is TGTGCCAGCAGCCCCTCTAGGCGCAGGTTCTACGAGCAGTACTTC. This encodes CASSPSRRRFYEQYF.

This rearrangement joins TRBV9 to TRBJ2-1, with TRBD2 matching 9 bases. V was clipped by 0 bases and J by 4 bases; unmatched bases: 5. The germline gives CDR1 SGDLS, CDR2 YYNGEE. The CDR3 extends over 16 amino acids. CDR3 protein: CASSVAAGGHYNEQFF. The CDR3 DNA reads as TGTGCCAGCAGCGTAGCAGCGGGAGGCCATTACAATGAGCAGTTCTTC.

A few counts support this clone. This chain links TRBV2 with TRBJ1-4, with D maybe TRBD1 (6 bases). V lost 4 bases to trimming and J lost 8 bases, with 17 bases between them. Germline V gene lookup returns CDR1 SNHLY and CDR2 FYNNEI. This CDR3 has 15 amino acids. The CDR3 region is CASSGGGRREEKLFF. The CDR3 nucleotides read TGTGCCAGCAGTGGAGGGGGAAGGAGGGAAGAAAAACTGTTTTTT.

This clone was seen a single time. The V gene is TRBV3-1 (or the pseudogene TRBV3-2), the J gene TRBJ1-1; unclear D gene. V lost 1 base, J lost 11 bases, and 20 bases lay in between. CDR1 LGHDT and CDR2 YNNKEL come from the germline V gene (reference sequence). The CDR3 contains 15 residues. In DNA, the CDR3 is TGTGCCAGCAGCCAAGTAATCGGGGAAAGGTCTACGGCTTTCTTT. It is translated as CASSQVIGERSTAFF.

This chain uses TRBV4-2 with TRBJ1-5, with 7 bases lining up with TRBD1. V shed 0 bases, J shed 2 bases, and the junction held 10 bases outside the gene matches. Germline loops: CDR1 LGHNA, CDR2 YNFKEQ. The CDR3 covers 18 residues. In DNA, the CDR3 is TGTGCCAGCAGCCAAGATCGGACAGGCTTGTTCGGCAATCAGCCCCAGCATTTT. Residues: CASSQDRTGLFGNQPQHF.

This clone has more than one count but fewer than ten. V usage is TRBV5-5 and J usage is TRBJ1-1, with D possibly matching TRBD1 (6 bases). This CDR3 contains 13 residues. Trimming stripped 6 bases from V and 1 base from J, with 10 bases between. The germline V gene encodes CDR1 SGHKS and CDR2 YYEKEE (reference sequence). The CDR3 DNA reads TGTGCCAGCAATTTCAGGGGGAACACTGAAGCTTTCTTT. Translation gives CASNFRGNTEAFF.